This TCR beta chain appears in the sequencing data of a study of shared clonotypes between healthy human individuals. About the study: CD4 naive cells filled three plates per donor, CD4 memory three, CD8 naive two and CD8 memory one. Study observations and caveats: Collection of samples was limited to blood; tissue repertoires likely differ.

Terminally differentiated effector memory CD45RA+ cells were left out of the naive CD8 fraction, which was CD45RO-negative and positively selected for CCR7. Each of the donors was a healthy adult who was HIV-negative and had not had a recent acute infection or vaccination. Of note for this clone: The antigen is not known.

Libraries were prepared by immunoSEQ multiplex PCR; TCRdb keeps only in-frame clonotypes and omits some of them. The sample records some 2 million clones, around 96% being singletons. The CDR3 extends over 14 amino acids. The V end was cut by 2 bases, the J end by 5 bases, with 12 bases between. CDR1 MGHDK and CDR2 SYGVNS come from the germline V gene. Sequences were obtained from naive CD8+ T cells sorted from blood. This TCR was sampled from a man younger than 35 in good health. The chain is built from TRBV25-1 and TRBJ1-1, with a tentative D call TRBD1 (5 bases). This chain's CDR3 is CASSELLGVTEAFF. The DNA for the CDR3 is TGTGCCAGCAGTGAACTCCTAGGGGTGACTGAAGCTTTCTTT. The entire variable domain, with the rest obtained from reference TRBV25-1 and TRBJ1-1, is as follows: EADIYQTPRYLVIGTGKKITLECSQTMGHDKMYWYQQDPGMELHLIHYSYGVNSTEKGDLSSESTVSRIRTEHFPLTLESARPSHTSQYLCASSELLGVTEAFFGQGTRLTVV.